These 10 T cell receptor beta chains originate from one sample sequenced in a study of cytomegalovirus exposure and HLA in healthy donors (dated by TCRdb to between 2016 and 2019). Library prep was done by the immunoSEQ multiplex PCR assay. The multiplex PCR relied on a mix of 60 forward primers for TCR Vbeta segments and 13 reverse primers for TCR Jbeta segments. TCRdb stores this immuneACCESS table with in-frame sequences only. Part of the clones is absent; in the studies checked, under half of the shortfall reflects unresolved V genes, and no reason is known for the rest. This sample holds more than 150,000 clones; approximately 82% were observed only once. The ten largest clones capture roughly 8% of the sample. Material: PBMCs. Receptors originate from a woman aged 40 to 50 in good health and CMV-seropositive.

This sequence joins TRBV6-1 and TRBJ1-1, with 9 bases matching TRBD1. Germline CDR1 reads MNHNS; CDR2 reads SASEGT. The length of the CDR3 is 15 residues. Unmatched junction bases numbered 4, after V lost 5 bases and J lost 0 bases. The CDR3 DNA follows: TGTGCCAGCAGTCTCGGGACAGGGCTGAACACTGAAGCTTTCTTT. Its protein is CASSLGTGLNTEAFF.

The CDR3 sequence is CASSLAGGPHGYTF. The CDR3 DNA reads TGTGCCAGCAGTTTAGCGGGGGGCCCCCATGGCTACACCTTC. The chain combines TRBV28 with TRBJ1-2; a weak D match, TRBD1 (6 bases). Per the germline V gene, CDR1 is MDHEN and CDR2 is SYDVKM. This CDR3 region has 14 residues. V lost 2 bases and J lost 6, with 13 bases in between.

CDR3 loop: CASSFRQGRGNQPQHF. DNA of the CDR3: TGTGCCAGCAGCTTTAGACAGGGGAGGGGCAATCAGCCCCAGCATTTT. The V gene is TRBV13, the J gene TRBJ1-5; 8 bases line up with TRBD1. The CDR3 spans 16 residues. The junction had 6 bases not matched to a gene; V was cut back by 3 bases and J by 2 bases. Germline CDR1 PRHDT, CDR2 FYEKMQ (reference sequence).

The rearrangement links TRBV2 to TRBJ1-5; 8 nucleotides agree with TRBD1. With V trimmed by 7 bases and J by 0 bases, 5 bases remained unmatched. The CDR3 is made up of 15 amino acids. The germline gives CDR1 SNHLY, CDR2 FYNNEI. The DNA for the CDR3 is TGTGCCAGCACTCCGACAGGGGATAGCAATCAGCCCCAGCATTTT. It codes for CASTPTGDSNQPQHF.

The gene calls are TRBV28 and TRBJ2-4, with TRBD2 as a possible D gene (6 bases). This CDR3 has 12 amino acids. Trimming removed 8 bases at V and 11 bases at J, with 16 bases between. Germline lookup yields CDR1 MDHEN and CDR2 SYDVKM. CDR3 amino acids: CASSYGSRFQYF. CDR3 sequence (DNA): TGTGCCAGCTCATACGGGAGCCGGTTTCAGTACTTC.

In DNA form, the CDR3 reads TGTGCCAGCAGCTTAGAACACGTTGCAGGTGAGCAGTTCTTC. It encodes CASSLEHVAGEQFF. The chain links TRBV11-2 to TRBJ2-1; D gene unclear. CDR1 is SGHAT, CDR2 FQNNGV, per germline. The length of the CDR3 is 14 residues. Trimming cost V 0 bases and J 9 bases, with 12 bases left between them.

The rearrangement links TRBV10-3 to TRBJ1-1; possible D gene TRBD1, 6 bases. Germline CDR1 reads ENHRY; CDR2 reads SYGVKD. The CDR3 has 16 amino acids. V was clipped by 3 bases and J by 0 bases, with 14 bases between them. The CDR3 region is CAISEADRSMNTEAFF. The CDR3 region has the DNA TGTGCCATCAGTGAAGCGGACAGAAGTATGAACACTGAAGCTTTCTTT.

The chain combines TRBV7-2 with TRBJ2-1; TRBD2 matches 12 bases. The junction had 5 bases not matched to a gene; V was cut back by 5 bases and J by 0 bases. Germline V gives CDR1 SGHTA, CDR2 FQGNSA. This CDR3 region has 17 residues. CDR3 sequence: CASSARTSGTSYNEQFF. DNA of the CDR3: TGTGCCAGCAGCGCCAGGACTAGCGGGACCTCCTACAATGAGCAGTTCTTC.

The CDR3 sequence: CASSRPGQGTNTGELFF. CDR3 in DNA: TGTGCCAGCAGTAGGCCGGGACAGGGGACAAACACCGGGGAGCTGTTTTTT. This sequence joins TRBV7-8 and TRBJ2-2; TRBD1 matches 10 bases. The CDR3 totals 17 residues. V dropped 6 bases and J dropped 2; count of bases not matched to a gene: 9. Per the germline V gene, CDR1 is SGHVS and CDR2 is FQNEAQ.

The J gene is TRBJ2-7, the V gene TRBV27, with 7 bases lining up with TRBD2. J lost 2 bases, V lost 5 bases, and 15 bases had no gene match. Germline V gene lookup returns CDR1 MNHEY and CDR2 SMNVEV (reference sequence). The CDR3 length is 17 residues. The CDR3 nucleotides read TGTGCCAGCAGTCCCTCTCCCGGGCTAGCGGCTACCTACGAGCAGTACTTC. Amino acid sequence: CASSPSPGLAATYEQYF.